This record covers a single TCR beta chain. Its specificity is unknown. The data originate from a study of siplizumab effects on memory and regulatory T cells. Looking at the study overall: Paired setups tested mixed lymphocyte reactions with around 1 ug/mL siplizumab or no drug. The study, taken as a whole, reports: Naive T cells looked more diverse than memory cells, and they looked like major contributors to the alloresponse. There was no confirmation of the suppressive function of proliferating Tregs from siplizumab cultures.

The CDR3 contains 13 residues. Germline V gene data show CDR1 as SNHLY and CDR2 as FYNNEI. Trimming stripped 6 bases from V and 4 bases from J, with 12 bases between. Mixed lymphocyte reaction cells underwent 6 to 7 days of coculture at 37°C. The study labelled responder PBMCs with CFSE and stimulator PBMCs with Violet Dye, then mixed them 1:1. The data were produced by immunoSEQ multiplex PCR, yet TCRdb's version contains in-frame clones alone and is incomplete. Counted here are 11,000 to 15,000 clones, around 49% occurring once; the ten biggest clones make up around 9%. V gene TRBV2 combines with J gene TRBJ1-2, with a possible D match to TRBD1 (6 bases). The sequence was collected from a human donor in good health; the cells came from an allogeneic mixed lymphocyte reaction. The sequencing input was CFSE-low (dividing) CD4+ T cells sorted from an allogeneic mixed lymphocyte reaction. The CDR3 DNA is TGTGCCAGCAGCCCAGGACAGAGCTATGGCTACACCTTC. Its translation: CASSPGQSYGYTF.